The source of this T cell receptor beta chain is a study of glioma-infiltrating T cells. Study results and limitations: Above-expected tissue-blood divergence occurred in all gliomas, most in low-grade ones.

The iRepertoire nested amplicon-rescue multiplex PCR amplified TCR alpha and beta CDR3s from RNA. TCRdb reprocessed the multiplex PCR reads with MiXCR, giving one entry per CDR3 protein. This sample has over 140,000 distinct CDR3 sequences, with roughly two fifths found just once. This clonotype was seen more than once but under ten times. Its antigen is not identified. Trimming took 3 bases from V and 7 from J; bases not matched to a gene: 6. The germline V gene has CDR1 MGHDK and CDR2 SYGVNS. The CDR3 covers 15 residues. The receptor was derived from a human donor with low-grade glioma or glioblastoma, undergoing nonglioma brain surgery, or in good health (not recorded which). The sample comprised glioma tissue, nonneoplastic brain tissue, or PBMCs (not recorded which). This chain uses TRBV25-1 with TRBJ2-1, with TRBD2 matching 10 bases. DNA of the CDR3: TGTGCCAGCAGTGACCCGGGACTAGCGATTAATGAGCAGTTCTTC. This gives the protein CASSDPGLAINEQFF. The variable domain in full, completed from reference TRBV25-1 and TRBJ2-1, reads EADIYQTPRYLVIGTGKKITLECSQTMGHDKMYWYQQDPGMELHLIHYSYGVNSTEKGDLSSESTVSRIRTEHFPLTLESARPSHTSQYLCASSDPGLAINEQFFGPGTRLTVL.